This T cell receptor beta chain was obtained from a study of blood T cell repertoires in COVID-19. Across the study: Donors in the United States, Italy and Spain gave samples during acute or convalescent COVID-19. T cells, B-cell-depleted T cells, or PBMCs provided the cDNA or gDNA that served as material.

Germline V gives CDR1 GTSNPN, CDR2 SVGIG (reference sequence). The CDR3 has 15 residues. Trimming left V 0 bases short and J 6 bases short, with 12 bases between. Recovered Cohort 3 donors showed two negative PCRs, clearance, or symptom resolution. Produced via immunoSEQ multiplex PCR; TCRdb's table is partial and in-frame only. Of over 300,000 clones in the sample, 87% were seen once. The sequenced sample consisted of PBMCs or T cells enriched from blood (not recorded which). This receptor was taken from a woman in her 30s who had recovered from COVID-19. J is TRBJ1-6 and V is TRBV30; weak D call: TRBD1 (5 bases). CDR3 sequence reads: CAWSVRIRVNSPLHF. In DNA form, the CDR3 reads TGTGCCTGGAGTGTACGAATCAGGGTTAATTCACCCCTCCACTTT.